The present T cell receptor (beta chain) was sequenced within a study of CD4 and CD8 cells across lung adenocarcinoma regions. The V segment lost 7 bases and the J segment 11 bases; nucleotides outside the gene matches: 15. CDR1 and CDR2 from the germline V gene are WNHNN and SYGVQD (reference sequence). This CDR3 contains 14 residues. Samples came from patients with localized non-small cell lung adenocarcinoma. TCRdb analysed the PCR reads with MiXCR anew, one entry per CDR3 protein. The sample includes 11,000 or so distinct CDR3 sequences, 53% of them seen just once. V usage is TRBV10-1 and J usage is TRBJ2-3, with TRBD1 matching 7 bases. The sequenced material came from CD8+ T cells from the center of a lung tumor. This TCR derives from a female donor with lung adenocarcinoma. The CD4 and CD8 labels of this study may be unreliable. In DNA form, the CDR3 reads TGCGCCAGCAAGACAGGGTGGGGCACAGGGGAGCAGTATTTT. Its protein is CASKTGWGTGEQYF.